These 23 T cell receptor beta chains were all obtained from the same sample, sequenced in a study of T cell repertoires in cytomegalovirus infection. TCRdb reprocessed the reads with MiXCR, giving one entry per CDR3 protein. The sample records 100,000 or so distinct CDR3 sequences, approximately 15% being singletons. Material for sequencing was PBMCs. Receptors originate from a human donor in good health (CMV status not recorded). Some clones in this sample may be carry-over from other donors' samples.

This clonotype has ten or more counts. The V call is TRBV7-8, the J call TRBJ2-3, with 9 bases aligning to TRBD1. Trimming cost V 0 bases and J 2 bases; bases outside gene matches: 15. Germline V CDR1 and CDR2: SGHVS, FQNEAQ. This CDR3 spans 20 amino acids. The CDR3 bases are TGTGCCAGCAGCTTAGCTTTCCCCTCCCGGGACAGGGTTGTCACAGATACGCAGTATTTT. As protein: CASSLAFPSRDRVVTDTQYF. Drawing the rest from reference TRBV7-8 and TRBJ2-3, the complete variable domain is GAGVSQSPRYKVAKRGQDVALRCDPISGHVSLFWYQQALGQGPEFLTYFQNEAQLDKSGLPSDRFFAERPEGSVSTLKIQRTQQEDSAVYLCASSLAFPSRDRVVTDTQYFGPGTRLTVL.

This clonotype was observed at least ten times. The chain recombines TRBV15 with TRBJ2-1; D may be TRBD1 or TRBD2 (6 bases each). Trimming took 0 bases from V and 4 from J, leaving 10 bases between them. Germline CDR1 and CDR2: LNHNV and YYDKDF (reference sequence). The CDR3 loop spans 15 amino acids. The chain's CDR3 is CATSRDLGGYNEQFF. The CDR3 nucleotides read TGTGCCACCAGCAGAGATTTAGGGGGGTACAATGAGCAGTTCTTC.

This clonotype appeared a few times. The chain uses TRBV6-2 or TRBV6-3 and TRBJ2-2; 7 bases line up with TRBD1. The V segment lost 2 bases and the J segment 5 bases; nucleotides outside the gene matches: 5. The CDR3 is 15 residues long. Germline V gene lookup returns CDR1 MNHEY and CDR2 SVGEGT. The CDR3 loop reads CASSYPGTATGELFF. CDR3 nucleotide sequence: TGTGCCAGCAGTTACCCGGGGACAGCGACCGGGGAGCTGTTTTTT.

V gene TRBV7-9 combines with J gene TRBJ1-1; the D is unclear. Germline-derived CDR1 and CDR2 are SEHNR and FQNEAQ (reference sequence). Deletions cut 8 bases from V and 2 bases from J, with 9 bases between. The CDR3 covers 12 residues. The CDR3 loop reads CASATVNTEAFF. DNA of the CDR3: TGTGCCAGCGCCACCGTTAACACTGAAGCTTTCTTT.

The V call is TRBV5-1, the J call TRBJ1-1; 7 nucleotides line up with TRBD1. Germline-derived CDR1 and CDR2 are SGHRS and YFSETQ. This CDR3 is built from 14 residues. J gave up 5 bases and V 6 bases, and 10 bases lay outside the gene matches. This CDR3 reads CASNLTGVDTEAFF. For the CDR3, the DNA is TGCGCCAGCAACTTAACAGGGGTTGATACTGAAGCTTTCTTT.

This clonotype occurred many times. The rearrangement uses TRBV7-3 and TRBJ2-2, with D unclear. The V end was cut by 5 bases, the J end by 6 bases, with 19 bases between. CDR3 length equals 16 residues. CDR1 and CDR2 from the germline V gene are SGHTA and FQGTGA. For the CDR3, the DNA is TGTGCCAGCAGCCAATCCTTCCCCCCGGGCTCCGGGGAGCTGTTTTTT. It translates to CASSQSFPPGSGELFF.

The J gene is TRBJ1-5, the V gene TRBV19; 7 bases map to TRBD1. This CDR3 is 14 amino acids long. Germline CDR1 reads LNHDA; CDR2 reads SQIVND (reference sequence). V shed 5 bases, J shed 4 bases, and the junction held 5 bases outside the gene matches. CDR3 nucleotides: TGTGCCAGTAGTCCGCAACAGGGGAATCAGCCCCAGCATTTT. Amino acids: CASSPQQGNQPQHF.

This clonotype showed up many times. The chain recombines TRBV7-2 with TRBJ2-3; the D gene is possibly TRBD2 (6 bases). The CDR3 loop spans 12 amino acids. Germline V gene lookup returns CDR1 SGHTA and CDR2 FQGNSA. The germline V and J ends were trimmed by 5 bases and 9 bases, with 12 bases remaining between them. The CDR3 is CASSPWRETQYF. CDR3 coding DNA: TGTGCCAGCAGCCCGTGGAGGGAAACGCAGTATTTT.

This clonotype was seen repeatedly, ten times or more. This chain connects TRBV6-2 or TRBV6-3 to TRBJ2-1, with 12 positions matching TRBD2. J gave up 10 bases and V 0 bases, and 1 base lay outside the gene matches. The CDR3 is 14 residues long. The germline V gene has CDR1 MNHEY and CDR2 SVGEGT. The CDR3: CASSYSGTSGEQFF. The CDR3 DNA reads TGTGCCAGCAGTTACTCAGGGACTAGCGGGGAGCAGTTCTTC.

The table lists this clonotype with many counts. V usage is TRBV2 and J usage is TRBJ2-7, with 8 bases matching TRBD1. Looked up from germline, CDR1 is SNHLY and CDR2 is FYNNEI. V lost 6 bases and J lost 1; bases outside the gene matches: 8. This CDR3 is built from 15 residues. CDR3 protein: CASRRDRGGSYEQYF. The CDR3 region has the DNA TGTGCCAGCAGACGCGACAGGGGTGGGTCCTACGAGCAGTACTTC.

In its sample, this clonotype was seen a few times. The V gene is TRBV7-9, the J gene TRBJ1-1; D remains unclear. The CDR3 runs 13 residues. Germline assignment: CDR1 SEHNR and CDR2 FQNEAQ (reference sequence). The V end lost 4 bases, the J end lost 0 bases, and 6 bases lay between the germline ends. The CDR3 nucleotides are TGTGCCAGCAGCTCCTCAGTGAACACTGAAGCTTTCTTT. Translation: CASSSSVNTEAFF.

This clonotype showed up just a few times. This sequence joins TRBV2 and TRBJ1-1, with no clear D. Trimming took off 3 bases at V and 11 bases at J, with 16 bases between the two ends. The CDR3 totals 13 residues. The germline CDR1 and CDR2 sequences are SNHLY and FYNNEI. The CDR3 bases are TGTGCCAGCAGTGACCCCCCGGTGAACGTGGCTTTCTTT. Translation gives CASSDPPVNVAFF.

The sample holds many counts of this clonotype. This chain joins TRBV5-4 and TRBJ2-1; weak D call: TRBD1 (5 bases). Trimming cost V 4 bases and J 4 bases, with 12 bases left between them. Germline CDR1 SGHNT, CDR2 YYREEE (reference sequence). This CDR3 comprises 14 residues. As DNA, the CDR3 is TGTGCCAGCAGCGAGGACATGATATACAATGAGCAGTTCTTC. Its protein product is CASSEDMIYNEQFF.

The chain carries TRBV7-3 and TRBJ2-1; 8 positions agree with TRBD2. V shed 5 bases and J 9 bases; nucleotides not matched to a gene: 6. This CDR3 has 13 amino acids. The germline V gene has CDR1 SGHTA and CDR2 FQGTGA. CDR3 DNA: TGTGCCAGCAGCGCCCGGGGGGGAAGTGAGCAGTTCTTC. It yields the protein CASSARGGSEQFF.

The chain combines TRBV7-9 with TRBJ2-3; TRBD2 might be the D (6 bases). The germline CDR1 and CDR2 sequences are SEHNR and FQNEAQ (reference sequence). The V gene lost 7 bases and the J gene lost 6 bases, with 8 bases spanning the gap. The CDR3 runs 11 residues. CDR3 sequence: CASTRGDTQYF. DNA for the CDR3: TGTGCCAGCACCCGGGGGGATACGCAGTATTTT.

The chain combines TRBV11-2 with TRBJ2-5; no clear D. This CDR3 region has 13 residues. Germline CDR1 and CDR2: SGHAT and FQNNGV. V was cut by 5 bases and J by 7 bases, with 14 bases left in between. CDR3 in DNA: TGTGCCAGCAGCGCGGCCCCTCAGCGGACCCAGTACTTC. Encoded protein: CASSAAPQRTQYF.

The J gene is TRBJ2-3, the V gene TRBV29-1; a weak D match, TRBD2 (6 bases). Trimming took off 8 bases at V and 4 bases at J, with 13 bases between the two ends. CDR1 is SQVTM, CDR2 ANQGSEA, per germline. The CDR3 contains 12 residues. The CDR3 DNA reads TGCAGCTTCCGCGGGGTAGCAGATACGCAGTATTTT. Protein product: CSFRGVADTQYF.

This clonotype was seen a handful of times. The chain uses TRBV4-3 and TRBJ2-7; 9 bases fit TRBD1. Germline CDR1 is LGHNA and CDR2 is YSLEER. V lost 0 bases and J lost 0; bases outside the gene matches: 3. The CDR3 totals 16 residues. CDR3: CASSQDLGQGSYEQYF. In nucleotides, the CDR3 is TGCGCCAGCAGCCAAGATTTGGGACAGGGCTCCTACGAGCAGTACTTC.

This clonotype was seen ten or more times. The chain carries TRBV4-1 and TRBJ1-1; TRBD1 matches at 9 bases. Germline assignment: CDR1 MGHRA and CDR2 YSYEKL. J gave up 1 base and V 1 base, and 1 base lay outside the gene matches. CDR3 length equals 15 residues. The CDR3 sequence is CASSQGGQGNTEAFF. The CDR3 nucleotides read TGCGCCAGCAGCCAAGGGGGACAGGGGAACACTGAAGCTTTCTTT.

CDR3 region: CASSSLGGFSYNEQFF. CDR3 nucleotide sequence: TGTGCCAGCAGTTCCTTGGGGGGTTTCTCCTACAATGAGCAGTTCTTC. This chain connects TRBV6-2 or TRBV6-3 to TRBJ2-1; D perhaps matches TRBD2 (6 bases). The CDR3 extends over 16 amino acids. Trimming shortened V by 4 bases and J by 0 bases, and 13 bases separated the two germline ends. Per the germline V gene, CDR1 is MNHEY and CDR2 is SVGEGT.

This clonotype was seen a few times. The chain combines TRBV7-6 with TRBJ2-7; D is perhaps TRBD1 or TRBD2 (7 bases each). The V and J ends lost 5 bases and 9 bases respectively, with 23 bases between them. CDR3 length: 15 residues. Looked up from germline, CDR1 is SGHVS and CDR2 is FNYEAQ. This CDR3 is CASSAAGGGPGGQYF. CDR3 DNA sequence: TGTGCCAGCAGCGCGGCAGGGGGGGGTCCCGGAGGGCAGTACTTC. Full variable domain (outside the CDR3, taken from reference TRBV7-6 and TRBJ2-7): GAGVSQSPRYKVTKRGQDVALRCDPISGHVSLYWYRQALGQGPEFLTYFNYEAQQDKSGLPNDRFSAERPEGSISTLTIQRTEQRDSAMYRCASSAAGGGPGGQYFGPGTRLTVT.

Only one count was recorded for this clonotype. The chain links TRBV5-1 to TRBJ1-1; TRBD1 matches at 7 bases. Germline V lookup: CDR1 SGHRS, CDR2 YFSETQ. The CDR3 totals 14 residues. V shed 1 base and J 6 bases; nucleotides not matched to a gene: 6. The CDR3 spells CASSLNRGWAEAFF. The CDR3 nucleotides are TGCGCCAGCAGCTTGAACAGGGGTTGGGCTGAAGCTTTCTTT.

This chain links TRBV18 with TRBJ2-5, with 9 bases that match TRBD1. Germline V gene lookup returns CDR1 KGHSH and CDR2 LQKENI. The length of the CDR3 is 14 residues. Losses at the gene ends were 5 bases for V and 2 bases for J; bases not matched to a gene: 3. The CDR3: CASSSGQGQETQYF. The CDR3 DNA sequence: TGTGCCAGCTCATCGGGACAGGGACAAGAGACCCAGTACTTC.